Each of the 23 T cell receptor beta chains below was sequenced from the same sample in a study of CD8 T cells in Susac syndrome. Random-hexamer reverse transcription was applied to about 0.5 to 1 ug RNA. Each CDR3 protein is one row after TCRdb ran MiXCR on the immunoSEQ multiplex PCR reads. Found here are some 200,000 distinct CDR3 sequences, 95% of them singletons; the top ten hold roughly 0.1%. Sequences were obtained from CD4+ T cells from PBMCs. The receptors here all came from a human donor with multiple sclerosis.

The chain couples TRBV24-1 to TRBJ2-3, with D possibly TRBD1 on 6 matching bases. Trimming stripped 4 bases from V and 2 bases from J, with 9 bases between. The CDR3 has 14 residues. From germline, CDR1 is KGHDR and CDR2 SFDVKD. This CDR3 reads CATSESGVTDTQYF. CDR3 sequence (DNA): TGTGCCACCAGTGAGTCAGGGGTCACAGATACGCAGTATTTT.

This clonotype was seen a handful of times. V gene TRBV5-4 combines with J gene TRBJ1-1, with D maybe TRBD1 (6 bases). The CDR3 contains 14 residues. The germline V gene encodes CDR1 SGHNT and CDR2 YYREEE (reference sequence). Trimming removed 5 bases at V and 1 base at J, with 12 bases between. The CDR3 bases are TGTGCCAGCAGATTGACAGGTTCGAACACTGAAGCTTTCTTT. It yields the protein CASRLTGSNTEAFF.

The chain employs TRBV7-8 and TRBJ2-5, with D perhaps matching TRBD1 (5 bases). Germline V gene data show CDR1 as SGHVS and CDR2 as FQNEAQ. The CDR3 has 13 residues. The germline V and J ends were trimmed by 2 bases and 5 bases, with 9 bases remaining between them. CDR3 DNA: TGTGCCAGCAGCTTAAGGGGCGCGGAGACCCAGTACTTC. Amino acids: CASSLRGAETQYF.

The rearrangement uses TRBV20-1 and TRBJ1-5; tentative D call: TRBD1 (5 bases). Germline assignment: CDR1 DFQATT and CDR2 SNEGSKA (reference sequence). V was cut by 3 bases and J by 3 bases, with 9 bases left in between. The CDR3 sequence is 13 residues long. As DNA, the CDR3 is TGCAGTGCTAGCGGCAGGGCCAATCAGCCCCAGCATTTT. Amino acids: CSASGRANQPQHF.

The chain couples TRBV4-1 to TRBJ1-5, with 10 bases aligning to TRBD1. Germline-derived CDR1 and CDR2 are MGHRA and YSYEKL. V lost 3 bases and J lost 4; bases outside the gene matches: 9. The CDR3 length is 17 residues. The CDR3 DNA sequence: TGCGCCAGCAGCCAGACTCAGACAGGGGGCGCAAATCAGCCCCAGCATTTT. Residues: CASSQTQTGGANQPQHF.

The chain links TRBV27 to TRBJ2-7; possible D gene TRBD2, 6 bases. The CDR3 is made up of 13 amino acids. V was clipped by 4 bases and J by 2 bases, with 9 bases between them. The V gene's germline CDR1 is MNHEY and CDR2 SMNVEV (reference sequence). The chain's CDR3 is CASSWDSTYEQYF. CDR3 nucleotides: TGTGCCAGCAGTTGGGACTCAACCTACGAGCAGTACTTC.

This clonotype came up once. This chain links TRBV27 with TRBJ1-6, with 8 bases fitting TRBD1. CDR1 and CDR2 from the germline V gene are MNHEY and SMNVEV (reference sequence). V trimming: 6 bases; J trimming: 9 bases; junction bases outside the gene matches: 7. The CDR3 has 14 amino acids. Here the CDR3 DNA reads TGTGCCAGCAGCCATGGACAGGGTGGTTCACCCCTCCACTTT. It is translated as CASSHGQGGSPLHF.

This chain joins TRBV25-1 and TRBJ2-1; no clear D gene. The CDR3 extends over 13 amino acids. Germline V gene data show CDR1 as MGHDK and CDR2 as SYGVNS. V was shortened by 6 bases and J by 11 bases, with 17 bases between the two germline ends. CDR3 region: CASRWGTTKKQFF. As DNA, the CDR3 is TGTGCCAGCAGATGGGGTACCACAAAGAAGCAGTTCTTC. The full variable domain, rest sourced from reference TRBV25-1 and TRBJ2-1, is EADIYQTPRYLVIGTGKKITLECSQTMGHDKMYWYQQDPGMELHLIHYSYGVNSTEKGDLSSESTVSRIRTEHFPLTLESARPSHTSQYLCASRWGTTKKQFFGPGTRLTVL.

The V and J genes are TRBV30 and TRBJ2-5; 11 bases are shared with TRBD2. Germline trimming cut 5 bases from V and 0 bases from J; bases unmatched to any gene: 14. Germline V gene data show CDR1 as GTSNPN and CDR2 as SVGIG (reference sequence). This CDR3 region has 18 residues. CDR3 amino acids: CAWESVGGTSGYQETQYF. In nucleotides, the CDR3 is TGTGCCTGGGAGTCCGTCGGTGGGACTAGCGGATACCAAGAGACCCAGTACTTC.

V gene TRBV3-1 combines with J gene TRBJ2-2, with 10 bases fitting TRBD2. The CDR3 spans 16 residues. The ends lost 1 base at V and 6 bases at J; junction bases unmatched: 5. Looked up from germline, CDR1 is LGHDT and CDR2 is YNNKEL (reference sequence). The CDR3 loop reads CASSQGTSGRAGELFF. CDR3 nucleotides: TGTGCCAGCAGCCAAGGGACTAGCGGTCGGGCCGGGGAGCTGTTTTTT. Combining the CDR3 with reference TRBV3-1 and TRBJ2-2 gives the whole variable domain DTAVSQTPKYLVTQMGNDKSIKCEQNLGHDTMYWYKQDSKKFLKIMFSYNNKELIINETVPNRFSPKSPDKAHLNLHINSLELGDSAVYFCASSQGTSGRAGELFFGEGSRLTVL.

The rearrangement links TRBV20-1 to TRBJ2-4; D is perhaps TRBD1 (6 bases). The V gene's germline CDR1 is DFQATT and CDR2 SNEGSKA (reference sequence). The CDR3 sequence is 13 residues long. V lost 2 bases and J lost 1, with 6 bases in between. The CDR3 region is CSARQGAKNIQYF. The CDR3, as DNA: TGCAGTGCTAGACAGGGGGCCAAAAACATTCAGTACTTC.

CDR3 sequence reads: CSVCVFQETQYF. The CDR3 region has the DNA TGCAGCGTTTGTGTTTTCCAAGAGACCCAGTACTTC. This rearrangement joins TRBV29-1 to TRBJ2-5, with D uncertain. The V and J ends lost 5 bases and 1 base respectively, with 8 bases between them. The CDR3 is 12 amino acids. In germline, CDR1 is SQVTM, CDR2 ANQGSEA.

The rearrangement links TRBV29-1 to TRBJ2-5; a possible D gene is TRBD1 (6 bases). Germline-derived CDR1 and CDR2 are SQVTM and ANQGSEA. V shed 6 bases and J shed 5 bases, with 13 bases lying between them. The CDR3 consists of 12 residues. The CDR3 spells CSVNTGRETQYF. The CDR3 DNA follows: TGCAGCGTAAATACAGGGCGGGAGACCCAGTACTTC.

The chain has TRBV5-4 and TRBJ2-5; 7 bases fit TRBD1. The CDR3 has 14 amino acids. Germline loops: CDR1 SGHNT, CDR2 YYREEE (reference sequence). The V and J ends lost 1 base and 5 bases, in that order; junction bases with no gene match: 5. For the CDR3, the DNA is TGTGCCAGCAGCTTGACAGGGGTAGGGGAGACCCAGTACTTC. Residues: CASSLTGVGETQYF.

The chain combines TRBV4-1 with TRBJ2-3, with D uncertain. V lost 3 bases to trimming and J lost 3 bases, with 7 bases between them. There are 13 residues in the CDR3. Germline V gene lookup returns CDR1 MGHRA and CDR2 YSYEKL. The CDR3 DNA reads TGCGCCAGCAGCCATGCGGAGACAGATACGCAGTATTTT. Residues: CASSHAETDTQYF.

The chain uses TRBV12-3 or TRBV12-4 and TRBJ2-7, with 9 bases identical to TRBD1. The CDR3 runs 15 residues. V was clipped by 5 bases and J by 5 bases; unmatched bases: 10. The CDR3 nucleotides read TGTGCCAGCAGTCGCACCGGGACAGGGCGCAACGAGCAGTACTTC. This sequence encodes CASSRTGTGRNEQYF.

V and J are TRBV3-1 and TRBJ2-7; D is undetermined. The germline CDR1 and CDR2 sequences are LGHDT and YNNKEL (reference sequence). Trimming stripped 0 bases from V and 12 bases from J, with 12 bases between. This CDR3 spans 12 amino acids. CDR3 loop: CASSQDLGLPYF. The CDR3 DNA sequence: TGTGCCAGCAGCCAAGATTTAGGGTTGCCGTACTTC.

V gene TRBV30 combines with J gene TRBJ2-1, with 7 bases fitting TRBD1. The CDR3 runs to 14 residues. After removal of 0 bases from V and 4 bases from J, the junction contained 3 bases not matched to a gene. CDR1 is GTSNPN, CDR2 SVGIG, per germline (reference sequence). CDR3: CAWSVGGAYNEQFF. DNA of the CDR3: TGTGCCTGGAGTGTAGGGGGCGCGTACAATGAGCAGTTCTTC.

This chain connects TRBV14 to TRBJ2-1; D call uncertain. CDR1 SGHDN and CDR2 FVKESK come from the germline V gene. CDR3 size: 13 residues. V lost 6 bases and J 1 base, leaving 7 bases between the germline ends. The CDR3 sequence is CASSRQSYNEQFF. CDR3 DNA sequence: TGTGCCAGCAGTAGACAATCCTACAATGAGCAGTTCTTC. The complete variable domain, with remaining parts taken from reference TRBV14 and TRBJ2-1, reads EAGVTQFPSHSVIEKGQTVTLRCDPISGHDNLYWYRRVMGKEIKFLLHFVKESKQDESGMPNNRFLAERTGGTYSTLKVQPAELEDSGVYFCASSRQSYNEQFFGPGTRLTVL.

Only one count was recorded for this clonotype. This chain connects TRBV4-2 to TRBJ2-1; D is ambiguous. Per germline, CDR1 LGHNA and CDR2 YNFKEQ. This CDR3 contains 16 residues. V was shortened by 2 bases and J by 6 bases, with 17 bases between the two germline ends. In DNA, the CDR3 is TGTGCCAGCAGCCAAAGGGCGCGTTCGGCTCGCAATGAGCAGTTCTTC. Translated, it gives CASSQRARSARNEQFF.

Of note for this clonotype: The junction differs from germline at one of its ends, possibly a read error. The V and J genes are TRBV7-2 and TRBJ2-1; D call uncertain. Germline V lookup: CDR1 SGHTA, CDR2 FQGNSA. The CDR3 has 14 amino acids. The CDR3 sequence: CASSLDGSFNEQFF. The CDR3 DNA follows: TGTGCCAGCAGCTTAGACGGCTCCTTCAATGAGCAGTTCTTC.

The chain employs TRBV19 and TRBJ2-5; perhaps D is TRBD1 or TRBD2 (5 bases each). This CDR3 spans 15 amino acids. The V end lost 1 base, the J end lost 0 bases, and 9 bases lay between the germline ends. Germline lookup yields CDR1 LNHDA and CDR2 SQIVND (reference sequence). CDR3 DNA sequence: TGTGCCAGTAGTATAGTTGGGACGGACCAAGAGACCCAGTACTTC. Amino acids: CASSIVGTDQETQYF. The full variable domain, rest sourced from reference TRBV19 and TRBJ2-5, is DGGITQSPKYLFRKEGQNVTLSCEQNLNHDAMYWYRQDPGQGLRLIYYSQIVNDFQKGDIAEGYSVSREKKESFPLTVTSAQKNPTAFYLCASSIVGTDQETQYFGPGTRLLVL.

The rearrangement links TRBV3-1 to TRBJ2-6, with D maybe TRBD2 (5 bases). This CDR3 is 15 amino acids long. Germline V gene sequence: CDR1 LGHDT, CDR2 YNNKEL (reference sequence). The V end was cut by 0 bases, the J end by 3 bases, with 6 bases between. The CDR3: CASSQETIGANVLTF. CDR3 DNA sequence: TGTGCCAGCAGCCAAGAGACTATTGGGGCCAACGTCCTGACTTTC.